Listed here is a single TCR beta chain. Its antigen remains unknown. This sample was taken from a study of cytomegalovirus exposure and HLA in healthy donors. General study findings and limits: For most TCR beta V segments, an earlier analysis put the productive rate at about 87% or about 30% of the time. Specific recognition of CMV antigens was confirmed in vitro for a few chains (all CMV-associated). The Asian-associated ancestry cluster reportedly had fewer N-insertions than the approximately 670-donor mean in a later analysis.

V shed 2 bases, J shed 2 bases, and the junction held 7 bases outside the gene matches. CDR1 is SGHTA and CDR2 is FQGNSA in the germline V gene. The CDR3 has 16 amino acids. PCR involved 60 Vbeta and 13 Jbeta primers. Some clones are missing from TCRdb's copy, which holds only in-frame ones; the method was immunoSEQ multiplex PCR. The sample has 150,000 to 200,000 clones, about 80% seen once. It was healthy bone marrow donors who served as donors. This receptor was taken from a woman between 40 and 55 years old in good health and CMV-seronegative. The sequencing sample was made of PBMCs. The chain carries TRBV7-2 and TRBJ2-7; 9 nucleotides match TRBD1. Written as DNA, the CDR3 is TGTGCCAGCAGCTTATATGGAGACAGGGGGACCTACGAGCAGTACTTC. It encodes CASSLYGDRGTYEQYF.